Below, 28 T cell receptor beta chains from the same sample are listed, as sequenced in a study of T cells in Graves' hyperthyroidism and ophthalmopathy. RNA transcripts gave rise to amplified TCR beta CDR3 regions. First-round RT-PCR of the TCR CDR3 relied on the HTBI primer set. Each CDR3 protein gets one entry after TCRdb re-called the multiplex PCR reads with MiXCR. Among under 450,000 distinct CDR3 sequences listed, approximately 14% were seen once. The material sequenced was blood. The receptors originated from a woman aged 18-30 years with Graves' hyperthyroidism.

In its sample, this clonotype was seen many times. The chain combines TRBV6-2 or TRBV6-3 with TRBJ2-1, with TRBD2 matching over 7 bases. The CDR3 spans 20 residues. Trimming cost V 2 bases and J 0 bases; bases outside gene matches: 16. CDR1 is MNHEY, CDR2 SVGEGT, per germline. This chain's CDR3 is CASSYPIPSGPRSSYNEQFF. CDR3 DNA sequence: TGTGCCAGCAGTTACCCCATCCCTAGCGGACCTCGCAGCTCCTACAATGAGCAGTTCTTC.

This clonotype was counted at least ten times. The gene calls are TRBV11-2 and TRBJ2-5; D is tentatively TRBD1 or TRBD2 (5 bases each). V shed 5 bases and J shed 4 bases, with 11 bases lying between them. Germline CDR1 and CDR2: SGHAT and FQNNGV. This CDR3 has 13 amino acids. The CDR3: CASSRGRGETQYF. CDR3 nucleotide sequence: TGTGCCAGCAGCCGGGGACGGGGAGAGACCCAGTACTTC.

This clonotype was seen ten or more times. The V call is TRBV5-1, the J call TRBJ2-3; D may be TRBD1 (5 bases). Germline CDR1 reads SGHRS; CDR2 reads YFSETQ. The CDR3 has 13 residues. The V end was cut by 4 bases, the J end by 5 bases, with 11 bases between. The CDR3 coding sequence is TGCGCCAGCAGCGCCAACCAGGGAGATACGCAGTATTTT. This encodes CASSANQGDTQYF.

This clonotype was counted ten times or more. The J gene is TRBJ1-2, the V gene TRBV12-3 or TRBV12-4; no reliable D call. The CDR3 sequence is 13 residues long. V lost 4 bases, J lost 0 bases, and 6 bases lay in between. For the CDR3, the DNA is TGTGCCAGCAGTTCAACAACTAACTATGGCTACACCTTC. Its protein is CASSSTTNYGYTF.

The sample holds many counts of this clonotype. The CDR3 protein is CSASIGGLAYGYTF. In DNA form, the CDR3 reads TGCAGTGCCAGTATTGGGGGGCTGGCCTATGGCTACACCTTC. The V and J genes are TRBV20-1 and TRBJ1-2, with a weak D call TRBD1 (6 bases). Trimming removed 6 bases at V and 4 bases at J, with 18 bases between. The CDR3 runs to 14 residues. Germline CDR1 DFQATT, CDR2 SNEGSKA (reference sequence).

For this clonotype: It may be a read error: a sequence one base away is much more abundant. CDR3 coding DNA: TGTGCCAGCACCGACGGGGGGTCTGGGGCCAACGTCCTGGCTTTC. It is translated as CASTDGGSGANVLAF. The chain is built from TRBV6-1 and TRBJ2-6; 7 nucleotides align to TRBD2. This CDR3 spans 15 amino acids. Germline lookup yields CDR1 MNHNS and CDR2 SASEGT.

The chain combines TRBV6-1 with TRBJ2-7, with a possible D match to TRBD1 (5 bases). V dropped 4 bases and J dropped 4 bases, with 17 bases sitting between them. There are 15 residues in the CDR3. Germline values: CDR1 MNHNS, CDR2 SASEGT. The CDR3 region has the DNA TGTGCCAGCAGTGGGATTTTGGGGCTCTGGTACGAGCAGTACTTC. Its protein product is CASSGILGLWYEQYF.

This clonotype was seen repeatedly, ten times or more. This rearrangement joins TRBV28 to TRBJ2-7; D perhaps matches TRBD1 (6 bases). Germline V gene data show CDR1 as MDHEN and CDR2 as SYDVKM. The CDR3 extends over 15 amino acids. Trimming left V 3 bases short and J 0 bases short, with 12 bases between. CDR3 DNA sequence: TGTGCCAGCAGTTTCTACAGGGCAATCTCCTACGAGCAGTACTTC. As protein: CASSFYRAISYEQYF.

The chain carries TRBV29-1 and TRBJ2-5; 14 bases are a match to TRBD2. The V gene's germline CDR1 is SQVTM and CDR2 ANQGSEA. This CDR3 region has 15 residues. V lost 6 bases, J lost 4 bases, and 7 bases stayed unmatched. In nucleotides, the CDR3 is TGCAGCGTCGCACCGGGACTAGCGGGAGTAGAGACCCAGTACTTC. Translation: CSVAPGLAGVETQYF.

About this clonotype: A read error is likely, as this CDR3 ends without the conserved phenylalanine or tryptophan. The chain couples TRBV6-1 to TRBJ2-5, with D hard to call. V was shortened by 7 bases and J by 1 base, with 7 bases between the two germline ends. The CDR3 is 12 residues long. In germline, CDR1 is MNHNS, CDR2 SASEGT. The CDR3 here is CASKTVQETQYV. Here the CDR3 DNA reads TGTGCCAGCAAGACGGTCCAAGAGACCCAGTACGTC.

The sample holds a few counts of this clonotype. The genes are TRBV15 and TRBJ1-2; perhaps TRBD1 as D (5 bases). CDR1 and CDR2 (germline): LNHNV, YYDKDF (reference sequence). This CDR3 is 13 amino acids long. Trimming removed 4 bases from V and 5 bases from J, with 11 bases in between. The CDR3 here is CATSTRGAYGYTF. CDR3 coding DNA: TGTGCCACCAGCACGAGGGGAGCATATGGCTACACCTTC.

The chain carries TRBV19 and TRBJ1-1; a possible D gene is TRBD1 (5 bases). Germline loops: CDR1 LNHDA, CDR2 SQIVND (reference sequence). The CDR3 is 13 residues long. V lost 3 bases and J lost 4, with 9 bases in between. CDR3 bases: TGTGCCAGTAGTATCAAAGGGGCCACTGAAGCTTTCTTT. It yields the protein CASSIKGATEAFF.

V is TRBV10-3 and J is TRBJ1-6; D gene unclear. The ends were cut back, 6 bases at V and 6 bases at J, with 15 bases in the middle. This CDR3 spans 15 amino acids. From germline, CDR1 is ENHRY and CDR2 SYGVKD. The CDR3 DNA reads TGTGCCATCAGCAGAGAGCAGGTTTCTAATTCACCCCTCCACTTT. Amino acids: CAISREQVSNSPLHF.

This clonotype was recorded only once. The chain joins TRBV4-3 to TRBJ2-1; D gene ambiguous. Germline assignment: CDR1 LGHNA and CDR2 YSLEER. The CDR3 runs to 15 residues. Trimming cost V 3 bases and J 3 bases, with 12 bases left between them. The CDR3 loop reads CASSQAVGNYNEQFF. The CDR3 region has the DNA TGCGCCAGCAGCCAGGCAGTAGGGAACTACAATGAGCAGTTCTTC.

This clonotype was counted at least ten times. The chain combines TRBV20-1 with TRBJ2-3, with a weak D call TRBD2 (6 bases). Germline V gives CDR1 DFQATT, CDR2 SNEGSKA (reference sequence). Deletions cut 2 bases from V and 3 bases from J, with 12 bases between. The CDR3 extends over 14 amino acids. The CDR3 sequence: CSARPGLKTDTQYF. The DNA of the CDR3 is TGCAGTGCTAGACCGGGACTCAAGACAGATACGCAGTATTTT.

This clonotype was seen repeatedly, ten times or more. The genes are TRBV19 and TRBJ1-5, with 8 bases that match TRBD1. The J segment lost 4 bases and the V segment lost 3 bases, leaving 5 bases of the junction unmatched. Germline CDR1 is LNHDA and CDR2 is SQIVND (reference sequence). The CDR3 runs to 15 residues. The CDR3 region has the DNA TGTGCCAGTAGTATGGACAGGGTCGGTAATCAGCCCCAGCATTTT. This translates into CASSMDRVGNQPQHF.

This clonotype was seen a handful of times. The V and J genes are TRBV6-4 and TRBJ1-1, with TRBD1 matching 8 bases. V lost 5 bases and J lost 6; bases outside the gene matches: 5. This CDR3 has 13 residues. Germline values: CDR1 MRHNA, CDR2 SNTAGT. For the CDR3, the DNA is TGTGCCAGCAGTCCCCTGGGACAGGCTGAAGCTTTCTTT. It codes for CASSPLGQAEAFF.

This clonotype turned up a few times. The chain has TRBV7-8 and TRBJ1-3, with D uncertain. Trimming left V 1 base short and J 4 bases short, with 11 bases between. The germline V gene has CDR1 SGHVS and CDR2 FQNEAQ. The length of the CDR3 is 15 residues. CDR3 nucleotide sequence: TGTGCCAGCAGCTTAGGGAGAATAGGAGGAAACACCATATATTTT. Residues: CASSLGRIGGNTIYF. Based on the CDR3 plus reference TRBV7-8 and TRBJ1-3, the full variable domain is GAGVSQSPRYKVAKRGQDVALRCDPISGHVSLFWYQQALGQGPEFLTYFQNEAQLDKSGLPSDRFFAERPEGSVSTLKIQRTQQEDSAVYLCASSLGRIGGNTIYFGEGSWLTVV.

This sequence joins TRBV11-3 and TRBJ2-5; D is uncertain. Trimming shortened V by 1 base and J by 4 bases, and 13 bases separated the two germline ends. This CDR3 spans 15 amino acids. Germline V gene data show CDR1 as SGHNT and CDR2 as YENEEA. This CDR3 is CASSLGIESRETQYF. The CDR3 DNA follows: TGTGCCAGCAGCTTAGGAATTGAATCGCGAGAGACCCAGTACTTC.

This clonotype showed up just a few times. V gene TRBV4-1 combines with J gene TRBJ2-7; 7 nucleotides align to TRBD1. Looked up from germline, CDR1 is MGHRA and CDR2 is YSYEKL. The CDR3 sequence is 15 residues long. The V segment lost 3 bases and the J segment 2 bases; nucleotides outside the gene matches: 7. In nucleotides, the CDR3 is TGCGCCAGCAGCCAGACAGGGCCCCAAGCCTACGAGCAGTACTTC. Amino acids: CASSQTGPQAYEQYF.

This clonotype was seen repeatedly, ten times or more. The J gene is TRBJ2-4, the V gene TRBV20-1; D is uncertain. Germline CDR1 and CDR2: DFQATT and SNEGSKA (reference sequence). The V gene lost 1 base and the J gene lost 1 base, with 11 bases spanning the gap. This CDR3 has 15 amino acids. CDR3 in DNA: TGCAGTGCTAGAGTAGGGCACCTGGCCAAAAACATTCAGTACTTC. Its protein is CSARVGHLAKNIQYF.

This clonotype has more than one count but fewer than ten. The rearrangement uses TRBV20-1 and TRBJ1-2, with 7 bases fitting TRBD1. Germline CDR1 reads DFQATT; CDR2 reads SNEGSKA (reference sequence). CDR3 length: 15 amino acids. With V trimmed by 1 base and J by 8 bases, 13 bases remained unmatched. The CDR3 DNA sequence: TGCAGTGCTAGAGTTATTGACAGGGTAGCGAGCGGCTACACCTTC. It codes for CSARVIDRVASGYTF.

This clonotype has at least ten counts. This chain connects TRBV6-2 or TRBV6-3 to TRBJ2-3, with a weak D call TRBD2 (6 bases). V was clipped by 0 bases and J by 1 base, with 14 bases between them. The CDR3 sequence is 17 residues long. The germline CDR1 and CDR2 sequences are MNHEY and SVGEGT. The CDR3 here is CASSYSLAGRRTDTQYF. The CDR3, as DNA: TGTGCCAGCAGTTACTCGTTGGCGGGGAGACGCACAGATACGCAGTATTTT.

This clonotype was observed a few times. At one end, the junction sequence differs from germline, possibly due to a read error. The chain uses TRBV2 and TRBJ2-7, with D possibly TRBD1 on 6 matching bases. This CDR3 has 15 amino acids. CDR1 is SNHLY and CDR2 is FYNNEI in the germline V gene. Here the CDR3 reads CARSVAGTPGDEQYF. The CDR3 DNA reads as TGTGCCAGGAGTGTGGCCGGGACACCGGGCGACGAGCAGTACTTC.

This clonotype occurred many times. This chain joins TRBV6-5 and TRBJ1-1; TRBD1 aligns across 7 bases. From germline, CDR1 is MNHEY and CDR2 SVGAGI. Germline trimming cut 0 bases from V and 1 base from J; bases unmatched to any gene: 5. The CDR3 spans 16 residues. The chain's CDR3 is CASSYSWDSPNTEAFF. CDR3 in DNA: TGTGCCAGCAGTTACTCGTGGGACAGTCCGAACACTGAAGCTTTCTTT.

Only one count was recorded for this clonotype. The V call is TRBV2, the J call TRBJ2-7; D is perhaps TRBD2 (6 bases). Germline V gene sequence: CDR1 SNHLY, CDR2 FYNNEI. Trimming shortened V by 7 bases and J by 4 bases, and 14 bases separated the two germline ends. The CDR3 is 13 amino acids. The CDR3 region is CASKGDGGYEQYF. For the CDR3, the DNA is TGTGCCAGCAAAGGGGACGGGGGTTACGAGCAGTACTTC.

The sample holds many counts of this clonotype. The chain is built from TRBV28 and TRBJ2-3, with D tentatively TRBD2 (5 bases). Germline V gives CDR1 MDHEN, CDR2 SYDVKM. The V gene lost 6 bases and the J gene lost 3 bases, with 10 bases spanning the gap. The CDR3 spans 13 residues. The CDR3 sequence: CASSFPGTDTQYF. Written as DNA, the CDR3 is TGTGCCAGCAGCTTCCCGGGGACAGATACGCAGTATTTT.

This clonotype was recorded many times. J is TRBJ1-2 and V is TRBV2, with TRBD1 matching over 8 bases. J gave up 5 bases and V 3 bases, and 8 bases lay outside the gene matches. The CDR3 extends over 15 amino acids. The germline V gene has CDR1 SNHLY and CDR2 FYNNEI. In DNA, the CDR3 is TGTGCCAGCAGTGACCAGGGGGCCATCCTATATGGCTACACCTTC. This encodes CASSDQGAILYGYTF.